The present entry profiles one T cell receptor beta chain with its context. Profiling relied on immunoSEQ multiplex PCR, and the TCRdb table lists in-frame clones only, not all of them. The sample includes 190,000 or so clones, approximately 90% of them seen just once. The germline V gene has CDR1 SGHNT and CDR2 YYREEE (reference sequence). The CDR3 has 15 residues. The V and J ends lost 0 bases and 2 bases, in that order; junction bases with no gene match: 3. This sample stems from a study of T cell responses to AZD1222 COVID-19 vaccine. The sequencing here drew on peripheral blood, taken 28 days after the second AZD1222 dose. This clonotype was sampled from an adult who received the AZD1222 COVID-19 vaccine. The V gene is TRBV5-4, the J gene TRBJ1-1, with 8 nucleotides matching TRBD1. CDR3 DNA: TGTGCCAGCAGCTTGGGACAGGGGCTCAACACTGAAGCTTTCTTT. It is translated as CASSLGQGLNTEAFF.